The text below deals with one T cell receptor beta chain. The antigen is undetermined. The data originate from a study of cytomegalovirus exposure and HLA in healthy donors. The wider study: HLA-typed donors contributed 65 million to 95 million unique TCRs, which were held in an early data release.

PCR used 60 Vbeta primers and 13 Jbeta primers. TCRdb's copy holds only in-frame clones and misses some; the assay was immunoSEQ multiplex PCR. Of about 140,000 clones detected, about two thirds appear once; the ten largest clones hold 2% to 3%. The study's findings and limits: Associated with cytomegalovirus, according to the listing, were fewer than 200 TCR beta chains. Being productive about 90% or about 30% of the time was typical of most TCR beta V segments in an earlier analysis.

Every donor was a healthy person donating bone marrow. Trimming stripped 5 bases from V and 11 bases from J, with 15 bases between. The germline V gene encodes CDR1 SGHTA and CDR2 FQGTGA. This CDR3 is built from 12 residues. Material: PBMCs. The sequence was obtained from a woman in her thirties or forties in good health and CMV-seronegative. This rearrangement joins TRBV7-3 to TRBJ1-1; the D gene is possibly TRBD1 (6 bases). CDR3 sequence: CASSLRGQSAFF. Written as DNA, the CDR3 is TGTGCCAGCAGCCTCCGAGGACAGTCGGCTTTCTTT.